Sequencing of this TCR beta chain was carried out in a study of blood T cell repertoires in COVID-19. Study details: COVID-19 samples collected from the United States, Italy and Spain covered acute and convalescent phases.

Enrolment of Seattle patients took place during active infection, and they were followed longitudinally. In the authors' methods: Reference gene primer amplification gave nucleated cell count estimates. This table comes from immunoSEQ multiplex PCR, and its TCRdb copy is limited to in-frame clones, with some not included. D and trimming were read from the DNA, whereas the V and J calls and clone size are those reported in that table. The sample holds roughly 310,000 clones, roughly 88% seen once. In germline, CDR1 is SNHLY, CDR2 FYNNEI. Between the trimmed V and J ends, which lost 6 bases and 4 bases, there was a span of 18 bases. The CDR3 spans 15 residues.

Source material: peripheral blood. This chain joins TRBV2 and TRBJ1-1; D not resolved. This sequence was found in a woman in her twenties or thirties with COVID-19, enrolled during active disease. The CDR3 protein is CASSLGRPGVTEAFF. DNA of the CDR3: TGTGCCAGCAGCCTCGGGAGGCCCGGGGTCACTGAAGCTTTCTTT. Drawing the rest from reference TRBV2 and TRBJ1-1, the complete variable domain is EPEVTQTPSHQVTQMGQEVILRCVPISNHLYFYWYRQILGQKVEFLVSFYNNEISEKSEIFDDQFSVERPDGSNFTLKIRSTKLEDSAMYFCASSLGRPGVTEAFFGQGTRLTVV.